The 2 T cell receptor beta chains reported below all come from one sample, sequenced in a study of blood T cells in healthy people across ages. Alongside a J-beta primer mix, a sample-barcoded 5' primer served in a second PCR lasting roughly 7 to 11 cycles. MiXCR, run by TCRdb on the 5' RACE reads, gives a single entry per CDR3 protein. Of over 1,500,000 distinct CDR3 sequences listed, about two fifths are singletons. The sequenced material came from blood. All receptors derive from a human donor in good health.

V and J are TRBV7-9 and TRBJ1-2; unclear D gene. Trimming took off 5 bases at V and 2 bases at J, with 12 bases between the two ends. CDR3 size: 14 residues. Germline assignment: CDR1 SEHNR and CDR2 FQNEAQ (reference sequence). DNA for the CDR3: TGTGCCAGCAGCCCTAGAGAGATAAACTATGGCTACACCTTC. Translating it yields CASSPREINYGYTF.

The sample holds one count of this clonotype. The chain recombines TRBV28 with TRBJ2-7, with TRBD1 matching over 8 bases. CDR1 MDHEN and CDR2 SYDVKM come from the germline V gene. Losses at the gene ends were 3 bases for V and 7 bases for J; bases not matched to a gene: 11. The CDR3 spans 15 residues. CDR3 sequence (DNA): TGTGCCAGCAGTTTCGATAGACAGGGGACGGGTGAGCAGTACTTC. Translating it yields CASSFDRQGTGEQYF. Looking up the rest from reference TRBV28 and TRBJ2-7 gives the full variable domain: DVKVTQSSRYLVKRTGEKVFLECVQDMDHENMFWYRQDPGLGLRLIYFSYDVKMKEKGDIPEGYSVSREKKERFSLILESASTNQTSMYLCASSFDRQGTGEQYFGPGTRLTVT.